What follows are 26 T cell receptor beta chains derived from one specimen sequenced in a study of T cells in Graves' hyperthyroidism and ophthalmopathy. The CDR3 regions of TCR beta were amplified from RNA transcripts. A first-round RT-PCR of the TCR CDR3 used the HTBI primer set. TCRdb ran MiXCR on the multiplex PCR reads and lists one entry per CDR3 protein. The sample shows under 350,000 distinct CDR3 sequences, 15% to 20% of them seen only once. Sequenced input: blood. Receptor source: a woman aged 45-65 years with Graves' hyperthyroidism.

This clonotype has more than one count but fewer than ten. The rearrangement links TRBV27 to TRBJ2-7; 7 nucleotides match TRBD1. The CDR3 spans 15 residues. From germline, CDR1 is MNHEY and CDR2 SMNVEV (reference sequence). Trimming took 2 bases from V and 0 from J; bases not matched to a gene: 4. CDR3 loop: CASSLTGQNSYEQYF. The CDR3 DNA reads as TGTGCCAGCAGTTTAACGGGACAGAACTCCTACGAGCAGTACTTC.

The sample holds many counts of this clonotype. V gene TRBV12-3 or TRBV12-4 combines with J gene TRBJ1-4; perhaps TRBD1 as D (6 bases). The germline V and J ends were trimmed by 3 bases and 0 bases, with 11 bases remaining between them. The CDR3 is 16 residues long. The CDR3 DNA reads as TGTGCCAGCAGTTTGCGGGGGGCAGCAACTAATGAAAAACTGTTTTTT. Its translation is CASSLRGAATNEKLFF.

The sample holds many counts of this clonotype. The chain joins TRBV11-1 to TRBJ2-3; TRBD2 agrees at 9 bases. CDR1 is SGHAT, CDR2 FQDESV, per germline (reference sequence). V lost 5 bases and J lost 6; bases outside the gene matches: 18. The CDR3 length is 18 residues. The CDR3 region has the DNA TGTGCCAGCAGCCCACGCCTTCGTAGCGGGAGAATTGGGGATACGCAGTATTTT. This encodes CASSPRLRSGRIGDTQYF.

This clonotype came up many times. This chain connects TRBV6-1 to TRBJ1-5; TRBD1 matches at 9 bases. There are 15 residues in the CDR3. Germline V CDR1 and CDR2: MNHNS, SASEGT. V was pared by 1 base and J by 3 bases, with 1 base of the junction left unmatched. This CDR3 is CASSEGTGANQPQHF. CDR3 in DNA: TGTGCCAGCAGTGAAGGGACAGGGGCCAATCAGCCCCAGCATTTT.

As concerns this clonotype: A read error may be the cause here, since a much bigger clone is one base away. The rearrangement links TRBV11-2 to TRBJ2-1, with a possible D match to TRBD2 (7 bases). Trimming took off 1 base at V and 3 bases at J, with 19 bases between the two ends. The CDR3 contains 18 residues. Germline lookup yields CDR1 SGHAT and CDR2 FQNNGV. CDR3 protein: CASSLGGGAGAIYNEQFF. In DNA, the CDR3 is TGTGCCAGCAGCTTAGGCGGTGGGGCGGGGGCCATCTACAATGAGCAGTTCTTC.

Turning to this clonotype: Given a much more abundant clone one base away, this may be a read error. The chain recombines TRBV7-9 with TRBJ2-1; 8 bases are shared with TRBD2. From germline, CDR1 is SEHNR and CDR2 FQNEAQ (reference sequence). V was pared by 3 bases and J by 9 bases, with 19 bases of the junction left unmatched. This CDR3 spans 18 amino acids. CDR3 sequence (DNA): TGTGCCAGCAGCTTTCCCGGGGGACTAGTGGGAGGGCGGAGTGAGCAGTTCTTC. Protein product: CASSFPGGLVGGRSEQFF. The complete variable domain, with remaining parts taken from reference TRBV7-9 and TRBJ2-1, reads DTGVSQNPRHKITKRGQNVTFRCDPISEHNRLYWYRQTLGQGPEFLTYFQNEAQLEKSRLLSDRFSAERPKGSFSTLEIQRTEQGDSAMYLCASSFPGGLVGGRSEQFFGPGTRLTVL.

This clonotype showed up just a few times. The chain employs TRBV10-3 and TRBJ1-1; D is possibly TRBD1 (5 bases). V lost 3 bases, J lost 3 bases, and 11 bases lay in between. The germline gives CDR1 ENHRY, CDR2 SYGVKD. The CDR3 consists of 14 residues. CDR3 loop: CAISDLGGDTEAFF. Here the CDR3 DNA reads TGTGCCATCAGTGATTTGGGGGGAGACACTGAAGCTTTCTTT.

This clonotype turned up a few times. Written as DNA, the CDR3 is TGTGCCAGCAGCTCTCCTACTACTAGCGGGAGTAACAATGAGCAGTTCTTC. Residues: CASSSPTTSGSNNEQFF. This chain uses TRBV9 with TRBJ2-1, with 11 nucleotides matching TRBD2. Losses at the gene ends were 4 bases for V and 5 bases for J; bases not matched to a gene: 11. Germline assignment: CDR1 SGDLS and CDR2 YYNGEE. The CDR3 sequence is 17 residues long.

The table lists this clonotype with many counts. The chain combines TRBV20-1 with TRBJ1-5; D is unresolved. CDR3 size: 16 residues. The V end was cut by 0 bases, the J end by 2 bases, with 14 bases between. Germline CDR1 reads DFQATT; CDR2 reads SNEGSKA (reference sequence). The CDR3 region is CSARDSDGKGNQPQHF. CDR3 coding DNA: TGCAGTGCTAGAGATTCGGACGGGAAGGGCAATCAGCCCCAGCATTTT.

This clonotype was seen a handful of times. The chain carries TRBV7-3 and TRBJ2-1; TRBD1 agrees at 7 bases. The CDR3 contains 15 residues. V lost 2 bases to trimming and J lost 4 bases; unmatched junction nucleotides: 5. Germline values: CDR1 SGHTA, CDR2 FQGTGA. For the CDR3, the DNA is TGTGCCAGCAGCTTAGATGGGACAGAATACAATGAGCAGTTCTTC. This translates into CASSLDGTEYNEQFF.

This clonotype was counted only a few times. The chain employs TRBV29-1 and TRBJ2-3, with 13 nucleotides matching TRBD2. V lost 7 bases, J lost 1 base, and 2 bases stayed unmatched. The CDR3 has 14 residues. Germline V gives CDR1 SQVTM, CDR2 ANQGSEA. The CDR3 here is CSAGTSGGTDTQYF. In DNA, the CDR3 is TGCAGCGCAGGGACTAGCGGGGGCACAGATACGCAGTATTTT.

The chain is built from TRBV19 and TRBJ2-1; D is possibly TRBD1 (7 bases). Trimming shortened V by 2 bases and J by 5 bases, and 13 bases separated the two germline ends. The CDR3 spans 15 residues. In germline, CDR1 is LNHDA, CDR2 SQIVND (reference sequence). The CDR3 loop reads CASSIYAGTDNEQFF. CDR3 bases: TGTGCCAGTAGTATATATGCGGGGACAGACAATGAGCAGTTCTTC.

The V gene is TRBV4-1, the J gene TRBJ2-5; either TRBD1 or TRBD2 may supply D (6 bases each). This CDR3 is built from 15 residues. The germline CDR1 and CDR2 sequences are MGHRA and YSYEKL. Trimming left V 0 bases short and J 4 bases short, with 12 bases between. Here the CDR3 DNA reads TGCGCCAGCAGCCAAGATGGTGGGGGGCGAGAGACCCAGTACTTC. As protein: CASSQDGGGRETQYF.

The rearrangement uses TRBV12-3 or TRBV12-4 and TRBJ2-2; TRBD1 agrees at 8 bases. This CDR3 spans 14 amino acids. J was trimmed by 6 bases and V by 5 bases; bases with no gene match: 5. The CDR3 loop is CASSPWTGPGELFF. The CDR3 coding sequence is TGTGCCAGCAGTCCCTGGACAGGGCCCGGGGAGCTGTTTTTT.

Ten or more counts support this clonotype. J is TRBJ2-5 and V is TRBV20-1, with TRBD1 identical over 7 bases. With 0 bases clipped from V and 2 bases from J, the junction kept 3 bases outside the gene matches. This CDR3 comprises 14 residues. CDR1 is DFQATT, CDR2 SNEGSKA, per germline (reference sequence). The CDR3 nucleotides read TGCAGTGCTAGAGATTTGGACAGGCAAGAGACCCAGTACTTC. Its translation is CSARDLDRQETQYF.

Remarks on this clonotype: One base away lies a much larger clone, so this may be a sequencing read error. The CDR3 DNA reads as TGTGCCAGCAGTGGTACAGGGAGTGTGGCACTATGGCAGTACGTC. Translating gives CASSGTGSVALWQYV. This chain links TRBV6-1 with TRBJ2-7; perhaps TRBD1 as D (6 bases). With 4 bases removed from V and 9 bases from J, the gap between germline ends came to 22 bases. The CDR3 contains 15 residues. Germline V gene sequence: CDR1 MNHNS, CDR2 SASEGT.

The J gene is TRBJ2-7, the V gene TRBV12-3 or TRBV12-4; the D gene could be TRBD1 or TRBD2 (5 bases each). CDR3 length: 16 amino acids. Trimming cost V 1 base and J 0 bases, with 13 bases left between them. Here the CDR3 DNA reads TGTGCCAGCAGTTTAGTTGGGGGTTTGAGCTCCTACGAGCAGTACTTC. Its protein is CASSLVGGLSSYEQYF.

This clonotype was counted a few times. Written as DNA, the CDR3 is TGCAGTGCCTGGTCGGGACAGGGAGATCTTGAAGCTTTCTTT. Protein sequence: CSAWSGQGDLEAFF. The genes are TRBV20-1 and TRBJ1-1; 9 bases agree with TRBD1. The CDR3 consists of 14 residues. J lost 7 bases, V lost 6 bases, and 12 bases had no gene match. Germline values: CDR1 DFQATT, CDR2 SNEGSKA (reference sequence).

The chain couples TRBV29-1 to TRBJ2-7, with 8 bases matching TRBD2. CDR3 length: 13 amino acids. Germline CDR1 and CDR2: SQVTM and ANQGSEA. The junction had 4 bases not matched to a gene; V was cut back by 6 bases and J by 0 bases. CDR3 coding DNA: TGCAGCGTATCTAGCGGGTTCTCCTACGAGCAGTACTTC. It encodes CSVSSGFSYEQYF.

This clonotype was detected a few times. The chain recombines TRBV4-1 with TRBJ1-1; D is possibly TRBD1 (5 bases). CDR1 is MGHRA, CDR2 YSYEKL, per germline. V shed 1 base and J shed 1 base, with 16 bases lying between them. This CDR3 spans 17 amino acids. CDR3 sequence (DNA): TGCGCCAGCAGCCAAGCCGGGGCAGGGATCGGGAACACTGAAGCTTTCTTT. Its translation is CASSQAGAGIGNTEAFF.

The chain couples TRBV4-1 to TRBJ1-4; weak D call: TRBD1 (5 bases). Looked up from germline, CDR1 is MGHRA and CDR2 is YSYEKL. The CDR3 extends over 16 amino acids. The V end was cut by 2 bases, the J end by 4 bases, with 14 bases between. The CDR3 nucleotides read TGCGCCAGCAGCCAACCCCGGGACGGCGTTAATGAAAAACTGTTTTTT. It yields the protein CASSQPRDGVNEKLFF.

This clonotype showed up just a few times. The J gene is TRBJ2-1, the V gene TRBV9; D is unclear. The CDR3 is 14 amino acids. In germline, CDR1 is SGDLS, CDR2 YYNGEE. V lost 4 bases, J lost 8 bases, and 16 bases lay in between. The CDR3 protein is CASSSERSSDEQFF. CDR3 DNA: TGTGCCAGCAGCTCGGAGCGTTCGTCGGATGAGCAGTTCTTC.

This clonotype has a count of ten or more. The chain carries TRBV3-1 and TRBJ1-3; 7 positions agree with TRBD1. V shed 1 base, J shed 0 bases, and the junction held 3 bases outside the gene matches. The CDR3 loop spans 16 amino acids. Germline loops: CDR1 LGHDT, CDR2 YNNKEL (reference sequence). In DNA, the CDR3 is TGTGCCAGCAGCCAAGGGGACAGCAGCTCTGGAAACACCATATATTTT. This codes for CASSQGDSSSGNTIYF.

J is TRBJ2-1 and V is TRBV20-1; D perhaps matches TRBD2 (6 bases). With 1 base removed from V and 6 bases from J, the gap between germline ends came to 22 bases. CDR3 size: 17 residues. Looked up from germline, CDR1 is DFQATT and CDR2 is SNEGSKA (reference sequence). DNA of the CDR3: TGCAGTGCTAGAGCGGGACTGAGCGGCTCCTACTCCAATGAGCAGTTCTTC. This encodes CSARAGLSGSYSNEQFF.

In its sample, this clonotype was seen many times. This sequence joins TRBV7-8 and TRBJ2-1, with no clear D. The CDR3 totals 14 residues. V lost 0 bases, J lost 7 bases, and 10 bases lay in between. The V gene's germline CDR1 is SGHVS and CDR2 FQNEAQ. CDR3 nucleotides: TGTGCCAGCAGCTTAGCCCTTTACAGTAATGAGCAGTTCTTC. Its protein is CASSLALYSNEQFF.

This clonotype was counted at least ten times. V is TRBV7-7 and J is TRBJ2-5, with 9 nucleotides matching TRBD1. This CDR3 has 13 residues. The germline CDR1 and CDR2 sequences are SSHAT and FNYEAQ (reference sequence). CDR3 nucleotides: TGTGCTAGCGGACGGGACAGGGCCGAGACCCAGTACTTC. This sequence encodes CASGRDRAETQYF.